The 18 T cell receptor beta chains below come from one sample, sequenced in a study of blood T cell repertoires in COVID-19. Sequencing used immunoSEQ multiplex PCR; TCRdb keeps in-frame clones, though not all of them. The table records about 74,000 clones, almost 85% of them present only once. The material sequenced was peripheral blood. The source of these receptors is a man aged 65 to 85 with acute or convalescent COVID-19.

A remark on this clone: The sample has other DNA sequences that encode this CDR3 too. The rearrangement joins TRBV5-1 to TRBJ2-7, with 9 bases fitting TRBD1. Germline CDR1 reads SGHRS; CDR2 reads YFSETQ. Unmatched junction bases numbered 1, after V lost 3 bases and J lost 6 bases. The CDR3 has 12 residues. For the CDR3, the DNA is TGCGCCAGCAGCTCACAGGGGGCCGAGCAGTACTTC. Residues: CASSSQGAEQYF.

This clone was seen a few times. V gene TRBV6-1 combines with J gene TRBJ2-7; TRBD1 matches at 7 bases. V was pared by 0 bases and J by 4 bases, with 3 bases of the junction left unmatched. This CDR3 has 14 amino acids. In germline, CDR1 is MNHNS, CDR2 SASEGT. The CDR3 DNA follows: TGTGCCAGCAGTGAAGCAGGGGGCAAGTACGAGCAGTACTTC. As protein: CASSEAGGKYEQYF.

The rearrangement uses TRBV6-6 and TRBJ1-5; 8 bases fit TRBD1. V lost 3 bases and J lost 7; bases outside the gene matches: 8. The CDR3 covers 15 residues. CDR1 MNHNY and CDR2 SVGAGI come from the germline V gene (reference sequence). The CDR3 is CASSYSGQGGQPQHF. Written as DNA, the CDR3 is TGTGCCAGCAGTTATTCTGGACAGGGAGGGCAGCCCCAGCATTTT.

The chain recombines TRBV7-8 with TRBJ2-7, with D maybe TRBD2 (5 bases). The CDR3 totals 14 residues. The germline gives CDR1 SGHVS, CDR2 FQNEAQ. V lost 1 base to trimming and J lost 3 bases, with 10 bases between them. The CDR3 reads CASSLGARVYEQYF. CDR3 coding DNA: TGTGCCAGCAGCTTAGGGGCGAGGGTCTACGAGCAGTACTTC.

This chain links TRBV5-4 with TRBJ1-1, with D unresolved. V lost 0 bases and J lost 3, with 6 bases in between. CDR3 length equals 13 residues. Per the germline V gene, CDR1 is SGHNT and CDR2 is YYREEE (reference sequence). In DNA, the CDR3 is TGTGCCAGCAGCTTGGCACTGGACACTGAAGCTTTCTTT. It specifies CASSLALDTEAFF. The whole variable domain, filled in from reference TRBV5-4 and TRBJ1-1, reads ETGVTQSPTHLIKTRGQQVTLRCSSQSGHNTVSWYQQALGQGPQFIFQYYREEENGRGNFPPRFSGLQFPNYSSELNVNALELDDSALYLCASSLALDTEAFFGQGTRLTVV.

The rearrangement uses TRBV30 and TRBJ2-7; 11 nucleotides align to TRBD1. Germline CDR1 GTSNPN, CDR2 SVGIG (reference sequence). This CDR3 is built from 15 residues. V shed 2 bases, J shed 4 bases, and the junction held 7 bases outside the gene matches. The CDR3 region is CAWSNSGTGGYEQYF. DNA of the CDR3: TGTGCCTGGAGTAACTCCGGGACAGGGGGGTACGAGCAGTACTTC.

The V gene is TRBV3-1 (or the pseudogene TRBV3-2), the J gene TRBJ2-5; weak D call: TRBD2 (6 bases). Germline V gives CDR1 LGHDT, CDR2 YNNKEL (reference sequence). The CDR3 contains 16 residues. The V end lost 3 bases, the J end lost 5 bases, and 19 bases lay between the germline ends. CDR3 amino acids: CASSQGYGSRFETQYF. The CDR3 DNA follows: TGTGCCAGCAGCCAGGGATACGGGAGTCGGTTTGAGACCCAGTACTTC.

This clone has only one observation. The chain employs TRBV19 and TRBJ1-2, with a possible D match to TRBD1 (5 bases). Between the trimmed V and J ends, which lost 5 bases and 0 bases, there was a span of 16 bases. The CDR3 totals 16 residues. The germline gives CDR1 LNHDA, CDR2 SQIVND (reference sequence). CDR3 DNA: TGTGCCAGTAGTCTCGGATACAGGACCTCTAACTATGGCTACACCTTC. This translates into CASSLGYRTSNYGYTF.

The gene calls are TRBV18 and TRBJ1-1; possibly TRBD1 for D (5 bases). CDR1 is KGHSH, CDR2 LQKENI, per germline. The CDR3 runs to 13 residues. V gave up 6 bases and J gave up 3 bases, with 11 bases separating them. CDR3 region: CASSGGSDTEAFF. The CDR3, as DNA: TGTGCCAGCTCGGGGGGGAGTGACACTGAAGCTTTCTTT.

This chain connects TRBV19 to TRBJ2-7, with 8 positions matching TRBD1. Germline V gene sequence: CDR1 LNHDA, CDR2 SQIVND (reference sequence). V shed 5 bases and J 6 bases; nucleotides not matched to a gene: 12. There are 15 residues in the CDR3. CDR3 sequence reads: CASSLGQASNGEQYF. DNA of the CDR3: TGTGCCAGTAGTCTGGGACAGGCCTCCAACGGCGAGCAGTACTTC.

The V call is TRBV25-1, the J call TRBJ2-3, with D possibly being TRBD2 (6 bases). V shed 6 bases and J shed 5 bases, with 18 bases lying between them. The CDR3 extends over 15 amino acids. Per the germline V gene, CDR1 is MGHDK and CDR2 is SYGVNS. The CDR3 reads CASRRGPLHLDTQYF. The CDR3 DNA is TGTGCCAGCAGGCGGGGCCCCTTACACCTAGATACGCAGTATTTT.

V and J are TRBV19 and TRBJ1-6, with 7 positions matching TRBD1. The CDR3 covers 16 residues. Germline V lookup: CDR1 LNHDA, CDR2 SQIVND (reference sequence). V was clipped by 3 bases and J by 6 bases; unmatched bases: 8. DNA of the CDR3: TGTGCCAGTAGTATCGCTCCGGGACAGCCTAATTCACCCCTCCACTTT. It specifies CASSIAPGQPNSPLHF. Full variable domain (rest looked up from reference TRBV19 and TRBJ1-6): DGGITQSPKYLFRKEGQNVTLSCEQNLNHDAMYWYRQDPGQGLRLIYYSQIVNDFQKGDIAEGYSVSREKKESFPLTVTSAQKNPTAFYLCASSIAPGQPNSPLHFGNGTRLTVT.

The rearrangement joins TRBV19 to TRBJ1-5; D is perhaps TRBD1 (6 bases). CDR1 is LNHDA, CDR2 SQIVND, per germline (reference sequence). The CDR3 is made up of 14 amino acids. V was cut by 3 bases and J by 7 bases, with 13 bases left in between. The CDR3 DNA reads as TGTGCCAGTAGTATTTCCAGGGGAAGGCAGCCCCAGCATTTT. Translating it yields CASSISRGRQPQHF.

V gene TRBV10-3 combines with J gene TRBJ1-2; no clear D. Trimming stripped 0 bases from V and 5 bases from J, with 7 bases between. The germline gives CDR1 ENHRY, CDR2 SYGVKD. The CDR3 runs to 13 residues. For the CDR3, the DNA is TGTGCCATCAGTGAGTCGACTGATTATGGCTACACCTTC. Amino acids: CAISESTDYGYTF.

The J gene is TRBJ2-2, the V gene TRBV7-9; 7 bases are shared with TRBD1. The length of the CDR3 is 14 residues. The V segment lost 4 bases and the J segment 5 bases; nucleotides outside the gene matches: 4. Germline CDR1 SEHNR, CDR2 FQNEAQ (reference sequence). CDR3 residues: CASSYDRVTGELFF. CDR3 DNA: TGTGCCAGCAGCTACGACAGGGTAACCGGGGAGCTGTTTTTT.

This chain links TRBV28 with TRBJ2-1, with D possibly matching TRBD2 (6 bases). V was trimmed by 6 bases and J by 2 bases, leaving 11 bases between them. Germline V CDR1 and CDR2: MDHEN, SYDVKM. The CDR3 covers 14 residues. CDR3 in DNA: TGTGCCAGCAGCCCGGGACTGGCCTACAATGAGCAGTTCTTC. Translation gives CASSPGLAYNEQFF.

The chain's CDR3 is CASSLQGYSPTGELFF. Here the CDR3 DNA reads TGCGCCAGCAGCCTTCAGGGGTATTCTCCCACCGGGGAGCTGTTTTTT. This chain uses TRBV5-1 with TRBJ2-2; tentative D call: TRBD1 (6 bases). CDR1 and CDR2 from the germline V gene are SGHRS and YFSETQ. The CDR3 covers 16 residues. V lost 4 bases and J 4 bases, leaving 17 bases between the germline ends.

The chain has TRBV3-1 (or the pseudogene TRBV3-2) and TRBJ1-1; D may be TRBD1 (5 bases). CDR3 length equals 13 residues. Germline V gene data show CDR1 as LGHDT and CDR2 as YNNKEL (reference sequence). The V end lost 5 bases, the J end lost 5 bases, and 12 bases lay between the germline ends. The CDR3 nucleotides are TGTGCCAGCAGCTTCGGACGGGGGACTGAAGCTTTCTTT. The encoded protein is CASSFGRGTEAFF.